One sample yielded the 24 T cell receptor beta chains listed below, sequenced in a study of identical twins. In TCRdb, the 5' RACE reads were re-called with MiXCR into one record per CDR3 protein. The data show some 560,000 distinct CDR3 sequences, with roughly 9.9% seen just once and approximately 3% held by the top ten. This sample also belongs to another study, concerning yellow fever vaccine responses in identical twins.

Material: PBMCs. Receptor source: a woman between 18 and 30 years old in good health.

This clonotype was seen repeatedly, ten times or more. This chain joins TRBV5-1 and TRBJ2-1; 7 nucleotides agree with TRBD2. The junction had 4 bases not matched to a gene; V was cut back by 0 bases and J by 1 base. The germline V gene has CDR1 SGHRS and CDR2 YFSETQ. CDR3 length: 16 amino acids. The CDR3 is CASSLEGLTSYNEQFF. Here the CDR3 DNA reads TGCGCCAGCAGCTTGGAGGGACTAACTTCCTACAATGAGCAGTTCTTC.

This clonotype was picked up many times. The chain is built from TRBV12-3 or TRBV12-4 and TRBJ1-1, with D possibly matching TRBD1 (5 bases). The CDR3 sequence is 14 residues long. Trimming took 3 bases from V and 3 from J, leaving 11 bases between them. The CDR3 nucleotides read TGTGCCAGCAGTTTTGAGCTAGGGGACACTGAAGCTTTCTTT. This codes for CASSFELGDTEAFF.

This clonotype has only a few counts. V usage is TRBV7-6 and J usage is TRBJ2-4, with a weak D call TRBD2 (5 bases). V was shortened by 4 bases and J by 10 bases, with 11 bases between the two germline ends. CDR1 is SGHVS, CDR2 FNYEAQ, per germline. CDR3 length: 12 amino acids. The CDR3 DNA follows: TGTGCCAGCAGCTCACTAGACGGGATTCAGTACTTC. Protein: CASSSLDGIQYF.

The chain couples TRBV7-9 to TRBJ2-2, with TRBD1 identical over 10 bases. The CDR3 is 15 residues long. Losses at the gene ends were 5 bases for V and 6 bases for J; bases not matched to a gene: 6. CDR1 and CDR2 from the germline V gene are SEHNR and FQNEAQ (reference sequence). In DNA, the CDR3 is TGTGCCAGCAGCCACGGGACAGGGGTTCCCGGGGAGCTGTTTTTT. Encoded protein: CASSHGTGVPGELFF. Combining the CDR3 with reference TRBV7-9 and TRBJ2-2 gives the whole variable domain DTGVSQNPRHKITKRGQNVTFRCDPISEHNRLYWYRQTLGQGPEFLTYFQNEAQLEKSRLLSDRFSAERPKGSFSTLEIQRTEQGDSAMYLCASSHGTGVPGELFFGEGSRLTVL.

The table lists this clonotype with many counts. This chain links TRBV6-5 with TRBJ1-6; D remains ambiguous. This CDR3 has 12 amino acids. The germline V and J ends were trimmed by 3 bases and 13 bases, with 10 bases remaining between them. The germline CDR1 and CDR2 sequences are MNHEY and SVGAGI. CDR3: CASSYGQRPLHF. In DNA form, the CDR3 reads TGTGCCAGCAGTTATGGCCAGAGGCCCCTCCACTTT.

This clonotype came up a few times. The chain links TRBV4-3 to TRBJ2-7, with 7 bases identical to TRBD1. The germline gives CDR1 LGHNA, CDR2 YSLEER. This CDR3 is built from 14 residues. The V and J ends lost 4 bases and 0 bases, in that order; junction bases with no gene match: 3. Written as DNA, the CDR3 is TGCGCCAGCAGCCCGGACAGGTACTCCTACGAGCAGTACTTC. Translation: CASSPDRYSYEQYF.

This clonotype was counted a few times. The rearrangement links TRBV20-1 to TRBJ2-2, with 10 bases aligning to TRBD1. The CDR3 is 14 residues long. V was clipped by 5 bases and J by 4 bases; unmatched bases: 4. Germline CDR1 reads DFQATT; CDR2 reads SNEGSKA (reference sequence). The CDR3 nucleotides are TGCAGTGCTGGGGACAGGGGCCTCACCGGGGAGCTGTTTTTT. Protein sequence: CSAGDRGLTGELFF.

This clonotype was recorded a few times. This chain joins TRBV7-2 and TRBJ2-5; D might be TRBD1 (7 bases). CDR1 SGHTA and CDR2 FQGNSA come from the germline V gene. There are 14 residues in the CDR3. The V gene lost 2 bases and the J gene lost 5 bases, with 12 bases spanning the gap. In DNA form, the CDR3 reads TGTGCCAGCAGCTTAAATCCAGGGGGGGAGACCCAGTACTTC. Protein: CASSLNPGGETQYF.

This chain links TRBV10-1 with TRBJ2-7; unclear D gene. Trimming took off 2 bases at V and 3 bases at J, with 14 bases between the two ends. This CDR3 region has 15 residues. Germline values: CDR1 WNHNN, CDR2 SYGVQD (reference sequence). In nucleotides, the CDR3 is TGCGCCAGCAGTGAGGCTCAACAGAACATCTACGAGCAGTACTTC. Protein: CASSEAQQNIYEQYF.

The V gene is TRBV3-1, the J gene TRBJ2-3; D unresolved. Trimming took 2 bases from V and 5 from J, leaving 11 bases between them. CDR3 length equals 14 residues. Germline V gene sequence: CDR1 LGHDT, CDR2 YNNKEL (reference sequence). CDR3 nucleotide sequence: TGTGCCAGCAGCCAACGAGGTGATAAAGATACGCAGTATTTT. Amino acid sequence: CASSQRGDKDTQYF.

The table lists this clonotype with a few counts. This chain links TRBV5-6 with TRBJ2-1, with D possibly matching TRBD2 (5 bases). Germline CDR1 reads SGHDT; CDR2 reads YYEEEE. V lost 6 bases and J 6 bases, leaving 10 bases between the germline ends. The CDR3 runs to 12 residues. CDR3 nucleotide sequence: TGTGCCAGCACACGTCGGGGCAATGAGCAGTTCTTC. Translated: CASTRRGNEQFF. Based on the CDR3 plus reference TRBV5-6 and TRBJ2-1, the full variable domain is DAGVTQSPTHLIKTRGQQVTLRCSPKSGHDTVSWYQQALGQGPQFIFQYYEEEERQRGNFPDRFSGHQFPNYSSELNVNALLLGDSALYLCASTRRGNEQFFGPGTRLTVL.

This clonotype occurred a few times. The chain is built from TRBV12-3 or TRBV12-4 and TRBJ2-3, with 8 bases that match TRBD2. Trimming at V came to 6 bases and at J to 3 bases, leaving 5 bases not matched to a gene. CDR3 length: 14 amino acids. DNA of the CDR3: TGTGCCAGCAGACCGGGACTAGAGACAGATACGCAGTATTTT. This gives the protein CASRPGLETDTQYF.

This clonotype was counted a few times. The chain couples TRBV11-1 to TRBJ2-7, with TRBD2 matching over 7 bases. Germline V CDR1 and CDR2: SGHAT, FQDESV (reference sequence). V trimming: 3 bases; J trimming: 5 bases; junction bases outside the gene matches: 13. The length of the CDR3 is 16 residues. CDR3 DNA: TGTGCCAGCAGCTTTTGGGCGGGAGCGACCCTAAACGAGCAGTACTTC. Translating gives CASSFWAGATLNEQYF.

This chain joins TRBV28 and TRBJ2-5, with TRBD1 matching over 9 bases. This CDR3 has 16 residues. The trim removed 4 bases at V and 2 bases at J, leaving 8 bases unmatched. CDR1 is MDHEN and CDR2 is SYDVKM in the germline V gene. The CDR3 region is CASSSPWTGEQETQYF. In nucleotides, the CDR3 is TGTGCCAGCAGTTCACCATGGACAGGGGAACAAGAGACCCAGTACTTC.

This clonotype occurred a few times. The chain links TRBV6-2 or TRBV6-3 to TRBJ2-7, with 12 bases that match TRBD2. The CDR3 spans 16 residues. With V trimmed by 5 bases and J by 6 bases, 11 bases remained unmatched. Germline CDR1 reads MNHEY; CDR2 reads SVGEGT. The chain's CDR3 is CASSKQPGLAGAEQYF. DNA of the CDR3: TGTGCCAGCAGTAAACAACCGGGACTAGCGGGCGCCGAGCAGTACTTC.

The gene calls are TRBV5-4 and TRBJ2-1; D may be TRBD1 (6 bases). The CDR3 covers 13 residues. The V and J ends lost 4 bases and 15 bases respectively, with 20 bases between them. Germline values: CDR1 SGHNT, CDR2 YYREEE (reference sequence). The CDR3 region is CASSLGEGQPGFF. The DNA for the CDR3 is TGTGCCAGCAGCCTCGGAGAAGGACAGCCCGGGTTCTTC.

This clonotype was observed at least ten times. The rearrangement joins TRBV27 to TRBJ1-2; possible D gene TRBD1, 5 bases. The CDR3 loop spans 12 amino acids. The V and J ends lost 6 bases and 8 bases respectively, with 13 bases between them. The germline gives CDR1 MNHEY, CDR2 SMNVEV (reference sequence). Here the CDR3 DNA reads TGTGCCAGCAGCTTGCCCGGGGGGGGCTACACCTTC. Its translation: CASSLPGGGYTF.

This clonotype has at least ten counts. This chain links TRBV20-1 with TRBJ2-5, with D uncertain. Germline-derived CDR1 and CDR2 are DFQATT and SNEGSKA (reference sequence). Trimming stripped 6 bases from V and 2 bases from J, with 10 bases between. The CDR3 totals 12 residues. CDR3 region: CSAVVGQETQYF. CDR3 nucleotide sequence: TGCAGTGCAGTTGTCGGGCAAGAGACCCAGTACTTC.

This clonotype was counted between two and nine times. The chain links TRBV4-2 to TRBJ1-1; the D gene is possibly TRBD1 (5 bases). CDR1 is LGHNA and CDR2 is YNFKEQ in the germline V gene. Trimming removed 2 bases at V and 1 base at J, with 11 bases between. The CDR3 has 15 amino acids. The CDR3 DNA sequence: TGTGCCAGCAGCCAAATGATGGGGGAGAACACTGAAGCTTTCTTT. As protein: CASSQMMGENTEAFF.

As to this clonotype: One junction end does not reproduce the germline sequence, and a read error may be involved. V usage is TRBV29-1 and J usage is TRBJ2-4; no firm D call. CDR3 length: 13 residues. The germline V gene encodes CDR1 SQVTM and CDR2 ANQGSEA. The CDR3 sequence is CSAELDSPNIQYF. The CDR3 coding sequence is TGCAGCGCTGAACTCGACTCCCCAAACATTCAGTACTTC.

The chain is built from TRBV7-9 and TRBJ2-1, with D perhaps matching TRBD2 (5 bases). The germline CDR1 and CDR2 sequences are SEHNR and FQNEAQ (reference sequence). CDR3 length: 16 amino acids. Deletions cut 5 bases from V and 5 bases from J, with 19 bases between. CDR3 DNA: TGTGCCAGCAGCCCACTTACCCCCGAGCGGCACAATGAGCAGTTCTTC. Amino acid sequence: CASSPLTPERHNEQFF.

This clonotype was found a few times. The genes are TRBV20-1 and TRBJ2-3; TRBD1 agrees at 11 bases. This CDR3 is 14 amino acids long. V was clipped by 0 bases and J by 11 bases; unmatched bases: 7. Germline CDR1 is DFQATT and CDR2 is SNEGSKA (reference sequence). The CDR3 nucleotides are TGCAGTGCTAGAGATGAGGGACAGGGGGTTAGGCAGTATTTT. Its translation: CSARDEGQGVRQYF.

This clonotype was counted at least ten times. This rearrangement joins TRBV7-3 to TRBJ2-2, with TRBD1 identical over 10 bases. This CDR3 has 17 amino acids. V lost 1 base to trimming and J lost 6 bases; unmatched junction nucleotides: 8. Germline CDR1 is SGHTA and CDR2 is FQGTGA. The CDR3 sequence: CASSLSGDRGRAGELFF. The CDR3, as DNA: TGTGCCAGCAGCTTAAGTGGGGACAGGGGACGAGCCGGGGAGCTGTTTTTT.

Only a few counts were recorded for this clonotype. V gene TRBV27 combines with J gene TRBJ2-5; no clear D gene. There are 13 residues in the CDR3. The germline V and J ends were trimmed by 5 bases and 0 bases, with 7 bases remaining between them. Germline V lookup: CDR1 MNHEY, CDR2 SMNVEV (reference sequence). This CDR3 reads CASSRRYQETQYF. In DNA, the CDR3 is TGTGCCAGCAGTAGACGGTACCAAGAGACCCAGTACTTC.